Presented here are 14 T cell receptor beta chains from one specimen sequenced in a study of identical twins. TCRdb reanalysed the 5' RACE reads using MiXCR and keeps one entry per CDR3 protein. The sample consists of hundreds of thousands of distinct CDR3 sequences, around 24% of them appearing once. This same sample was also part of a study on yellow fever vaccine responses in identical twins.

Source material: CD4+ T cells sorted from blood. The receptors come from a woman aged 18-29 years in good health.

This clonotype showed up many times. The V gene is TRBV11-2, the J gene TRBJ2-3; D is ambiguous. The CDR3 is 13 residues long. The germline gives CDR1 SGHAT, CDR2 FQNNGV. V was cut by 2 bases and J by 7 bases, with 10 bases left in between. As DNA, the CDR3 is TGTGCCAGCAGCTTAATGACGATCAATACGCAGTATTTT. Encoded protein: CASSLMTINTQYF.

This clonotype was recorded a few times. This rearrangement joins TRBV2 to TRBJ1-5; 7 bases map to TRBD1. After removal of 2 bases from V and 4 bases from J, the junction contained 5 bases not matched to a gene. The CDR3 sequence is 15 residues long. Germline V gene lookup returns CDR1 SNHLY and CDR2 FYNNEI. The CDR3 loop is CASSEIRTGNQPQHF. The CDR3 DNA is TGTGCCAGCAGTGAAATCCGGACAGGTAATCAGCCCCAGCATTTT.

With regard to this clonotype: This may be a read error, as it is one base from a much larger clone. This chain connects TRBV7-2 to TRBJ2-3, with D perhaps matching TRBD1 (5 bases). The CDR3 is made up of 13 amino acids. Between the trimmed V and J ends, which lost 6 bases and 1 base, there was a span of 8 bases. CDR1 SGHTA and CDR2 FQGNSA come from the germline V gene. The CDR3 reads CASRLQGTDTQYF. For the CDR3, the DNA is TGTGCCAGCAGGTTACAGGGCACAGATACGCAGTATTTT.

This clonotype was recorded a few times. One end of the junction is discordant with germline, which a read error may explain. The V call is TRBV5-6, the J call TRBJ1-2; no definite D call. The germline CDR1 and CDR2 sequences are SGHDT and YYEEEE. The CDR3 extends over 16 amino acids. The CDR3 DNA is TGTGCCAGTAGCTTTGCATGGGGATCAACTAACTATGGCTACACCTTC. Residues: CASSFAWGSTNYGYTF.

The chain links TRBV7-8 to TRBJ2-1, with TRBD2 identical over 10 bases. Germline V gene data show CDR1 as SGHVS and CDR2 as FQNEAQ. The CDR3 covers 16 residues. V was clipped by 3 bases and J by 6 bases; unmatched bases: 8. The CDR3 is CASSFASGSRGNEQFF. CDR3 coding DNA: TGTGCCAGCAGCTTTGCTAGCGGGAGTCGGGGCAATGAGCAGTTCTTC.

This chain's CDR3 is CASRTGSDGYTF. The CDR3 DNA reads TGTGCCAGCAGGACAGGGAGCGATGGCTACACCTTC. The gene calls are TRBV6-1 and TRBJ1-2; 7 nucleotides align to TRBD1. This CDR3 contains 12 residues. V was clipped by 6 bases and J by 6 bases; unmatched bases: 4. The germline gives CDR1 MNHNS, CDR2 SASEGT.

The chain couples TRBV7-9 to TRBJ2-1; 10 bases map to TRBD2. CDR3 length: 15 amino acids. Germline CDR1 and CDR2: SEHNR and FQNEAQ (reference sequence). Losses at the gene ends were 5 bases for V and 8 bases for J; bases not matched to a gene: 9. The CDR3 DNA sequence: TGTGCCAGCAGCCCAGCGGGAGGGCTTGAAGATGAGCAGTTCTTC. Translated: CASSPAGGLEDEQFF. The whole variable domain, remainder taken from reference TRBV7-9 and TRBJ2-1, is DTGVSQNPRHKITKRGQNVTFRCDPISEHNRLYWYRQTLGQGPEFLTYFQNEAQLEKSRLLSDRFSAERPKGSFSTLEIQRTEQGDSAMYLCASSPAGGLEDEQFFGPGTRLTVL.

The chain uses TRBV5-1 and TRBJ2-4; D unclear. CDR1 and CDR2 (germline): SGHRS, YFSETQ. V was shortened by 4 bases and J by 9 bases, with 5 bases between the two germline ends. The CDR3 has 10 residues. CDR3 nucleotide sequence: TGCGCCAGCAGCATTGGCATTCAGTACTTC. Amino acid sequence: CASSIGIQYF.

This clonotype has a handful of counts. The chain carries TRBV12-3 or TRBV12-4 and TRBJ1-5, with D perhaps matching TRBD1 (6 bases). The germline V and J ends were trimmed by 6 bases and 5 bases, with 17 bases remaining between them. There are 15 residues in the CDR3. Written as DNA, the CDR3 is TGTGCCAGCAGCAAACAGGGCATCACGGATCAGCCCCAGCATTTT. It is translated as CASSKQGITDQPQHF.

This clonotype has more than one count but fewer than ten. The chain has TRBV3-1 and TRBJ2-3, with no clear D. The CDR3 runs to 11 residues. The V end lost 3 bases, the J end lost 6 bases, and 4 bases lay between the germline ends. Germline V lookup: CDR1 LGHDT, CDR2 YNNKEL (reference sequence). This CDR3 reads CASSHFDTQYF. In DNA, the CDR3 is TGTGCCAGCAGCCACTTTGATACGCAGTATTTT.

This clonotype was seen more than once but under ten times. The chain is built from TRBV15 and TRBJ1-2, with D possibly being TRBD1 (5 bases). V lost 0 bases to trimming and J lost 6 bases, with 8 bases between them. The CDR3 sequence is 13 residues long. Germline V gene lookup returns CDR1 LNHNV and CDR2 YYDKDF (reference sequence). The CDR3 DNA follows: TGTGCCACCAGCAGAGATCAAGGGGATGGCTACACCTTC. It specifies CATSRDQGDGYTF.

For the CDR3, the DNA is TGCGCCAGCAGTCCTACTAGCGGGGGGGCCAGCACCGGGGAGCTGTTTTTT. Its protein is CASSPTSGGASTGELFF. The chain recombines TRBV4-1 with TRBJ2-2, with 13 bases fitting TRBD2. Germline loops: CDR1 MGHRA, CDR2 YSYEKL. The CDR3 is 17 residues long. V was clipped by 6 bases and J by 4 bases; unmatched bases: 8.

CDR3 DNA sequence: TGTGCCAGCAGTATGGGACTAGCGAAGACCTACAATGAGCAGTTCTTC. Protein sequence: CASSMGLAKTYNEQFF. The V call is TRBV2, the J call TRBJ2-1, with 10 positions matching TRBD2. Germline V gives CDR1 SNHLY, CDR2 FYNNEI. V lost 5 bases to trimming and J lost 2 bases; unmatched junction nucleotides: 6. The CDR3 totals 16 residues.

This clonotype was detected a few times. V is TRBV2 and J is TRBJ2-1; D is uncertain. Per germline, CDR1 SNHLY and CDR2 FYNNEI. CDR3 length: 13 residues. Trimming cost V 6 bases and J 12 bases, with 18 bases left between them. The CDR3 spells CASSPTIYGSQFF. Written as DNA, the CDR3 is TGTGCCAGCAGCCCCACGATATACGGGTCGCAGTTCTTC.